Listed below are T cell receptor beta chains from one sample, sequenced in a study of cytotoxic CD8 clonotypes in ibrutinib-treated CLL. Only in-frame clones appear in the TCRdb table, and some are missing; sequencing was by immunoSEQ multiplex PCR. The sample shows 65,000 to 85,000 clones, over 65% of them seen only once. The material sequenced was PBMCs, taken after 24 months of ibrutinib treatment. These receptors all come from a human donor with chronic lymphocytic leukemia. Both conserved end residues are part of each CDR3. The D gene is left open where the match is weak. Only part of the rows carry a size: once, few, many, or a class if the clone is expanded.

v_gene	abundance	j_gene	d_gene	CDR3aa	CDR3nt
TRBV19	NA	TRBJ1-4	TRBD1	CASSIRGTGHLNEKLFF	TGTGCCAGTAGTATAAGAGGGACAGGGCACCTCAATGAAAAACTGTTTTTT
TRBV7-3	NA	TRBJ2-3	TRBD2	CASSPKGLAGVRDTQYF	TGTGCCAGCAGCCCAAAGGGACTAGCGGGAGTGAGAGATACGCAGTATTTT
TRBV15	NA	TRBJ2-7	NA	CATSRMGVSYEQYF	TGTGCCACCAGCAGAATGGGGGTTTCCTACGAGCAGTACTTC
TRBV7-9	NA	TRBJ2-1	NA	CASSLEWEQFF	TGTGCCAGCAGCTTGGAGTGGGAGCAGTTCTTC
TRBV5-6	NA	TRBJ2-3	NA	CASSRDSITDTQYF	TGTGCCAGCTCGCGGGACAGTATAACAGATACGCAGTATTTT
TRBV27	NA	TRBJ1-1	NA	CASSFQGSNAFF	TGTGCCAGCAGTTTTCAGGGAAGTAACGCTTTCTTT
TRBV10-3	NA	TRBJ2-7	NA	CAIRGTAAYEQYF	TGTGCCATCAGGGGGACTGCAGCCTACGAGCAGTACTTC
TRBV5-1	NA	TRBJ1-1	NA	CASSHLGVNTEAFF	TGCGCCAGCAGCCACCTGGGGGTGAACACTGAAGCTTTCTTT
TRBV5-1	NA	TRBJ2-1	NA	CASSLGRQIEQFF	TGCGCCAGCAGCTTGGGACGGCAAATAGAGCAGTTCTTC
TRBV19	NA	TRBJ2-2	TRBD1	CASSAGQALPGELFF	TGTGCCAGTAGTGCGGGACAGGCCCTACCCGGGGAGCTGTTTTTT
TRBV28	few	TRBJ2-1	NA	CASRRTGTGYNEQFF	TGTGCCAGCAGAAGGACCGGGACCGGCTACAATGAGCAGTTCTTC
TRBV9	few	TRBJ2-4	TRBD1	CASSPRGQTQNIQYF	TGTGCCAGCAGCCCCCGGGGACAGACCCAAAACATTCAGTACTTC
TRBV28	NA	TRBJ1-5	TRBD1	CASSLSGGAHQPQHF	TGTGCCAGCAGTTTATCAGGGGGCGCGCATCAGCCCCAGCATTTT
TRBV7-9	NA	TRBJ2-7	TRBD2	CASSLAGGSGNSYEQYF	TGTGCCAGCAGCCTAGCCGGGGGAAGCGGGAACTCCTACGAGCAGTACTTC
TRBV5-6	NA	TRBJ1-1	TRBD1	CASSWGTGDTEAFF	TGTGCCAGCAGCTGGGGAACAGGGGACACTGAAGCTTTCTTT
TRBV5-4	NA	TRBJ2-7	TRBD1	CASSPGTGAYEQYF	TGTGCCAGCAGCCCCGGGACAGGGGCCTACGAGCAGTACTTC
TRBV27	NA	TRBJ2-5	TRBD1	CASSLTGAGETQYF	TGTGCCAGCAGTCTGACAGGGGCCGGAGAGACCCAGTACTTC
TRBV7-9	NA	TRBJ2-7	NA	CASSPPFIGGGSSNYEQYF	TGTGCCAGCAGCCCCCCTTTTATAGGGGGCGGGAGTTCTAACTACGAGCAGTACTTC